Given below is one T cell receptor (beta chain) in context. A read error may explain this, as a much larger clone is one base away. Time point indicated: longitudinal time-point 2. The healthy controls volunteered at a blood bank in Maryland, USA. The data belong to a study of neurological immune-mediated disorders. With 10-nucleotide random UMIs, 5'RACE was used to make the cDNA. TCRdb processed the 5' RACE reads anew with MiXCR; each CDR3 protein has one entry. The sample lists fewer than 70,000 distinct CDR3 sequences, less than 10% occurring once. Input material: PBMCs. The sequence was collected from a young man in good health.

CDR3 region: CASSLGDEQYF. The CDR3 region has the DNA TGCGCCAGCAGCTTGGGGGACGAGCAGTACTTC. V is TRBV5-1 and J is TRBJ2-7; unclear D gene. CDR1 and CDR2 from the germline V gene are SGHRS and YFSETQ. V was pared by 0 bases and J by 5 bases, with 3 bases between. This CDR3 is built from 11 residues.